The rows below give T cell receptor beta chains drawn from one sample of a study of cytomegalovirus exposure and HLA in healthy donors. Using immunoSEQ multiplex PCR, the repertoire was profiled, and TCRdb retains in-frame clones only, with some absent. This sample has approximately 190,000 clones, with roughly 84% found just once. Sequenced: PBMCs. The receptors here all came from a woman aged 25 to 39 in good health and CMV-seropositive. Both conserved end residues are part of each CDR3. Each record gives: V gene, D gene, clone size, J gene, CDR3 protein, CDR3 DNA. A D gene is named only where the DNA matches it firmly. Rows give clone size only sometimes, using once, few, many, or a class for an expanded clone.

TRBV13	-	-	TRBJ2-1	CASSSDIHNEQFF	TGTGCCAGCAGCTCGGACATACACAATGAGCAGTTCTTC
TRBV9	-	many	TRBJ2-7	CASSQDSGYEQYF	TGCGCCAGCAGCCAAGACTCCGGGTACGAGCAGTACTTC
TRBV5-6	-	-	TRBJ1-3	CASSAPSRLFLSGNTIYF	TGTGCCAGCAGCGCCCCATCCCGACTCTTCCTCTCTGGAAACACCATATATTTT
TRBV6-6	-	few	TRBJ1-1	CASSYNNEAFF	TGTGCCAGCAGTTACAATAATGAAGCTTTCTTT
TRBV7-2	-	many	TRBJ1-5	CASTLSGGQPQHF	TGTGCCAGCACACTCTCGGGGGGGCAGCCCCAGCATTTT
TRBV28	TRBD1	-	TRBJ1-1	CASRSGAGGETEAFF	TGTGCCAGCAGATCCGGGGCAGGGGGCGAAACTGAAGCTTTCTTT
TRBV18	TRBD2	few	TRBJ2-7	CASSPGTSGYEQYF	TGTGCCAGCTCACCCGGGACTAGCGGCTACGAGCAGTACTTC
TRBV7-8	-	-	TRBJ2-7	CASSAPGNAYEQYF	TGTGCCAGCAGCGCCCCGGGTAATGCCTACGAGCAGTACTTC
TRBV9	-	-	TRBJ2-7	CASSVGLGGSSSYEQYF	TGTGCCAGCAGCGTAGGGCTCGGCGGCTCGAGCTCCTACGAGCAGTACTTC
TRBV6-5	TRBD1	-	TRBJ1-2	CASSRDRDAYGYTF	TGTGCCAGCAGTAGGGACAGGGATGCCTATGGCTACACCTTC
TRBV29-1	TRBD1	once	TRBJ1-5	CSVQMRQGRHQPQHF	TGCAGCGTTCAAATGAGACAGGGTCGTCATCAGCCCCAGCATTTT
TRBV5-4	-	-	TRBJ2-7	CASGNGDGYEQYF	TGTGCCAGCGGAAACGGAGATGGCTACGAGCAGTACTTC
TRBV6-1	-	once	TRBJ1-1	CASSVQRDTIEAFF	TGTGCCAGCAGTGTTCAACGGGACACGATAGAAGCTTTCTTT
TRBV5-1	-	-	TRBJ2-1	CASSLAGVSSYNEQFF	TGCGCCAGCAGCTTGGCCGGGGTCTCTTCCTACAATGAGCAGTTCTTC
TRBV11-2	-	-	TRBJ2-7	CASSTGRGVEQYF	TGTGCCAGCAGCACAGGCAGGGGCGTCGAGCAGTACTTC
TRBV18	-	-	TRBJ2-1	CASSRARGFSYNEQFF	TGTGCCAGCTCACGGGCCAGGGGCTTCTCCTACAATGAGCAGTTCTTC
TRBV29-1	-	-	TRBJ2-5	CSVRGGETQYF	TGCAGCGTGAGGGGGGGAGAGACCCAGTACTTC
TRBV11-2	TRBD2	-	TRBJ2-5	CASSFLGTSVSQETQYF	TGTGCCAGCAGCTTTTTAGGGACTAGCGTCAGTCAAGAGACCCAGTACTTC
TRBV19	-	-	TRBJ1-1	CATLMNTEAFF	TGTGCCACTTTAATGAACACTGAAGCTTTCTTT
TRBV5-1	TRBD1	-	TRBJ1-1	CASSSTGGGNTEAFF	TGCGCCAGCAGCAGCACAGGGGGCGGGAACACTGAAGCTTTCTTT
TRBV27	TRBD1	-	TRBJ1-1	CASSPGTGDLNTEAFF	TGTGCCAGCAGCCCCGGGACAGGGGACCTAAACACTGAAGCTTTCTTT
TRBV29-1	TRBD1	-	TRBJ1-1	CSVLSQGDTEAFF	TGCAGCGTTCTATCACAGGGGGACACTGAAGCTTTCTTT
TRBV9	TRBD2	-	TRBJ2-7	CASSESGTSSYEQYF	TGTGCCAGCAGCGAAAGCGGGACCAGCTCCTACGAGCAGTACTTC
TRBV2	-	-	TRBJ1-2	CASRDSNYGYTF	TGTGCCAGCAGAGACAGTAACTATGGCTACACCTTC
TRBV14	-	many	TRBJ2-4	CASSPPAGNIQYF	TGTGCCAGCAGCCCCCCAGCGGGAAACATTCAGTACTTC
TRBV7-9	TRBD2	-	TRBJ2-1	CASSSMETSGSRYNEQFF	TGTGCCAGCAGCTCTATGGAAACTAGCGGGAGCCGGTACAATGAGCAGTTCTTC
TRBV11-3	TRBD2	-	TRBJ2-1	CASSFGGGPIEQFF	TGTGCCAGCAGCTTCGGGGGAGGGCCGATTGAGCAGTTCTTC
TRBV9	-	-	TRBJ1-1	CASSPRSQNTEAFF	TGTGCCAGCAGCCCCCGTAGTCAGAACACTGAAGCTTTCTTT
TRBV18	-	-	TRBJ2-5	CASSPGLASLQGETQYF	TGTGCCAGCTCACCAGGGCTAGCGAGTCTTCAGGGAGAGACCCAGTACTTC
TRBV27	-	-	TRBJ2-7	CASRFKRTGYEQYF	TGTGCCAGCAGGTTCAAACGTACGGGGTACGAGCAGTACTTC
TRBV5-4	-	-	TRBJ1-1	CASSFGQNTEAFF	TGTGCCAGCAGCTTCGGACAGAACACTGAAGCTTTCTTT
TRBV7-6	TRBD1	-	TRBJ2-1	CASSPLQGAVFNEQFF	TGTGCCAGCAGCCCTCTACAGGGGGCCGTTTTTAATGAGCAGTTCTTC
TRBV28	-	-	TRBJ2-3	CASSLQGTDTQYF	TGTGCCAGCAGTTTACAGGGCACAGATACGCAGTATTTT
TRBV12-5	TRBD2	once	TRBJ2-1	CASGLVSGGSYNEQFF	TGTGCTAGTGGTTTGGTTAGCGGGGGCTCCTACAATGAGCAGTTCTTC
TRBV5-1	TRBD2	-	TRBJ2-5	CASSPLAGRQETQYF	TGCGCCAGCAGCCCCCTAGCGGGACGGCAAGAGACCCAGTACTTC
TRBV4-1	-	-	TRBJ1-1	CASSQFAPFTVATEAFF	TGCGCCAGCAGCCAATTCGCCCCTTTCACAGTTGCCACTGAAGCTTTCTTT
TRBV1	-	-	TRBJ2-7	CTSSSRVPGLVISEQYF	TGCACCAGCAGCAGTCGGGTCCCAGGACTAGTCATCTCCGAGCAGTACTTC
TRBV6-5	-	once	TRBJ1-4	CASSYSSMRKLFF	TGTGCCAGCAGTTACTCGTCCATGCGAAAACTGTTTTTT
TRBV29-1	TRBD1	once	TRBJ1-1	CSVGQMNTEAFF	TGCAGCGTGGGACAGATGAACACTGAAGCTTTCTTT
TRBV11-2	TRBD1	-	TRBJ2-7	CASSRRGLYEQYF	TGTGCCAGCAGCCGAAGGGGGCTCTACGAGCAGTACTTC
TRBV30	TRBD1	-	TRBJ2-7	CAWGTGVTYEQYF	TGTGCCTGGGGGACAGGGGTCACCTACGAGCAGTACTTC
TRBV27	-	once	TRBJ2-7	CASAQGREYHEQYF	TGTGCCAGCGCCCAGGGGAGGGAATACCACGAGCAGTACTTC
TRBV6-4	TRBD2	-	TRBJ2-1	CASNPLAGGPNEQFF	TGTGCCAGCAATCCCCTCGCGGGAGGGCCCAATGAGCAGTTCTTC
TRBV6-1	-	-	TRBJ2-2	CASSELSGANTGELFF	TGTGCCAGCAGTGAGCTCTCAGGGGCGAACACCGGGGAGCTGTTTTTT
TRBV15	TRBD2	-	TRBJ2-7	CATSRDKYGTSGRPYF	TGTGCCACCAGCAGAGATAAATACGGGACTAGCGGGAGGCCGTACTTC
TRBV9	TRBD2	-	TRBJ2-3	CASSVGEREWDTQYF	TGTGCCAGCAGCGTAGGTGAGCGGGAGTGGGATACGCAGTATTTT
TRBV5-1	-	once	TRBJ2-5	CASSLVGTGGETQYF	TGCGCCAGCAGCTTGGTGGGGACTGGGGGAGAGACCCAGTACTTC
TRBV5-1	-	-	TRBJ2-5	CASSLTPIETQYF	TGCGCCAGCAGCTTGACTCCGATTGAGACCCAGTACTTC
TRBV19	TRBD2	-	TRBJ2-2	CASMWGTSVTGELFF	TGTGCCAGTATGTGGGGGACTAGTGTCACCGGGGAGCTGTTTTTT
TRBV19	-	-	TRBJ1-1	CASSRDTNTEAFF	TGTGCCAGTAGTAGGGACACGAACACTGAAGCTTTCTTT
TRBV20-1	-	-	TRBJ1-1	CSASDNTKAFF	TGCAGTGCTAGTGATAACACAAAAGCTTTCTTT